This passage covers 18 T cell receptor beta chains from one sample sequenced in a study of blood T cell repertoires in COVID-19. Assay used: immunoSEQ multiplex PCR; TCRdb lists only in-frame clones, some missing. Of around 470,000 clones listed, 75% to 90% are singletons. The specimen was peripheral blood. These receptors came from a man aged 18 to 35 with COVID-19, enrolled during active disease.

The chain carries TRBV13 and TRBJ2-3, with D possibly matching TRBD1 (5 bases). This CDR3 has 16 residues. With 4 bases removed from V and 1 base from J, the gap between germline ends came to 15 bases. CDR1 is PRHDT, CDR2 FYEKMQ, per germline (reference sequence). Written as DNA, the CDR3 is TGTGCCAGCAGCTCAGCACCCCAGGGTCGCACAGATACGCAGTATTTT. Translated, it gives CASSSAPQGRTDTQYF.

The chain couples TRBV5-8 to TRBJ2-7; TRBD1 aligns across 8 bases. CDR1 SGHTS and CDR2 YDEGEE come from the germline V gene. The ends lost 4 bases at V and 1 base at J; junction bases unmatched: 4. The CDR3 sequence is 14 residues long. The CDR3 DNA is TGTGCCAGCAGCGATCGGACAGGGTCCTACGAGCAGTACTTC. Translation gives CASSDRTGSYEQYF.

The chain joins TRBV3-1 (or the pseudogene TRBV3-2) to TRBJ2-3; 9 bases match TRBD2. Germline V gives CDR1 LGHDT, CDR2 YNNKEL (reference sequence). V lost 8 bases, J lost 2 bases, and 5 bases stayed unmatched. The CDR3 runs to 14 residues. The CDR3 DNA sequence: TGTGCCAGCTTACTAGCGGGTGTCACAGATACGCAGTATTTT. Translated, it gives CASLLAGVTDTQYF.

A word on this clone: A junction end diverges from the germline sequence, so it may reflect a read error. The chain has TRBV3-1 (or the pseudogene TRBV3-2) and TRBJ1-2, with D unclear. Per the germline V gene, CDR1 is LGHDT and CDR2 is YNNKEL (reference sequence). This CDR3 has 14 residues. CDR3 nucleotide sequence: TGTGCCAGCAGCCCGGACTCGGGCAGAACATTCCTCCTCTTC. Translation gives CASSPDSGRTFLLF.

This chain joins TRBV7-2 and TRBJ2-4, with 8 nucleotides matching TRBD2. The CDR3 has 16 amino acids. Germline trimming cut 5 bases from V and 1 base from J; bases unmatched to any gene: 7. The germline V gene encodes CDR1 SGHTA and CDR2 FQGNSA. CDR3 bases: TGTGCCAGCAGCCCCGGAATAGCGGGGGCCAAAAACATTCAGTACTTC. Translation: CASSPGIAGAKNIQYF.

The V call is TRBV6-5, the J call TRBJ1-2; 7 nucleotides agree with TRBD1. CDR3 size: 13 residues. J was trimmed by 4 bases and V by 2 bases; bases with no gene match: 1. Germline CDR1 is MNHEY and CDR2 is SVGAGI. The DNA of the CDR3 is TGTGCCAGCAGTTACCAGGGGGGCTATGGCTACACCTTC. Protein product: CASSYQGGYGYTF.

V gene TRBV19 combines with J gene TRBJ2-7, with 7 bases identical to TRBD1. Germline trimming cut 6 bases from V and 6 bases from J; bases unmatched to any gene: 5. Germline assignment: CDR1 LNHDA and CDR2 SQIVND (reference sequence). The CDR3 sequence is 12 residues long. This CDR3 reads CASRGGKGEQYF. DNA for the CDR3: TGTGCCAGTAGAGGGGGCAAAGGCGAGCAGTACTTC.

The chain uses TRBV7-2 and TRBJ2-1, with 14 bases aligning to TRBD2. The CDR3 is 19 amino acids. J lost 1 base, V lost 5 bases, and 10 bases had no gene match. Germline V lookup: CDR1 SGHTA, CDR2 FQGNSA. CDR3 coding DNA: TGTGCCAGCAGCCAGTCCAGACTAGCGGGGGGGTATTCCTACAATGAGCAGTTCTTC. Encoded protein: CASSQSRLAGGYSYNEQFF.

The V gene is TRBV2, the J gene TRBJ1-5, with 7 nucleotides matching TRBD1. Germline V gene lookup returns CDR1 SNHLY and CDR2 FYNNEI. V was pared by 7 bases and J by 11 bases, with 14 bases of the junction left unmatched. The CDR3 spans 14 residues. The CDR3 reads CASTVDRAQGAQHF. For the CDR3, the DNA is TGTGCCAGCACTGTGGACAGAGCCCAGGGGGCCCAGCATTTT.

This chain connects TRBV5-3 to TRBJ1-1; tentative D call: TRBD1 (5 bases). TRBV5-3 is noted as an ORF with a role that remains uncertain. This CDR3 has 10 amino acids. Trimming cost V 7 bases and J 5 bases, with 6 bases left between them. This CDR3 reads CARGGTEAFF. CDR3 DNA sequence: TGTGCCAGAGGGGGGACTGAAGCTTTCTTT.

The V call is TRBV7-3, the J call TRBJ2-1, with D perhaps matching TRBD2 (6 bases). With 0 bases removed from V and 4 bases from J, the gap between germline ends came to 13 bases. The CDR3 sequence is 16 residues long. Germline CDR1 SGHTA, CDR2 FQGTGA. The CDR3 reads CASSLTSASVYNEQFF. DNA of the CDR3: TGTGCCAGCAGCTTAACTTCGGCTAGCGTGTACAATGAGCAGTTCTTC.

V usage is TRBV19 and J usage is TRBJ1-1, with TRBD1 matching over 8 bases. The V gene end was trimmed by 4 bases and the J gene end by 3 bases; junction bases not matched to a gene: 10. This CDR3 is built from 16 residues. The V gene's germline CDR1 is LNHDA and CDR2 SQIVND (reference sequence). The CDR3 DNA reads as TGTGCCAGTAGTACAAAGACAGGGGTGATGGACACTGAAGCTTTCTTT. The encoded protein is CASSTKTGVMDTEAFF.

The chain joins TRBV18 to TRBJ1-2, with 7 bases that match TRBD1. The V and J ends lost 2 bases and 8 bases, in that order; junction bases with no gene match: 8. Germline loops: CDR1 KGHSH, CDR2 LQKENI. CDR3 length equals 14 residues. The DNA for the CDR3 is TGTGCCAGCTCACCAGAAAACAGGGGTCGGGGCTACACCTTC. It codes for CASSPENRGRGYTF.

The rearrangement uses TRBV5-5 and TRBJ2-3, with TRBD2 matching 14 bases. The CDR3 is 17 residues long. The germline CDR1 and CDR2 sequences are SGHKS and YYEKEE (reference sequence). The V and J ends lost 4 bases and 2 bases, in that order; junction bases with no gene match: 6. The CDR3 loop is CASSVGLAGGHTDTQYF. CDR3 coding DNA: TGTGCCAGCAGCGTAGGACTAGCGGGGGGCCACACAGATACGCAGTATTTT.

J is TRBJ1-6 and V is TRBV19, with D tentatively TRBD1 (6 bases). Germline V gene data show CDR1 as LNHDA and CDR2 as SQIVND (reference sequence). V was pared by 7 bases and J by 7 bases, with 20 bases between. The CDR3 is 16 amino acids. CDR3 bases: TGTGCCAGTAACACCGGGACAAGGGCACCGAATTCACCCCTCCACTTT. As protein: CASNTGTRAPNSPLHF.

The chain combines TRBV7-9 with TRBJ2-5, with TRBD1 matching over 11 bases. Unmatched junction bases numbered 5, after V lost 5 bases and J lost 3 bases. The CDR3 runs to 15 residues. The germline V gene encodes CDR1 SEHNR and CDR2 FQNEAQ (reference sequence). This CDR3 is CASSQGQGVKETQYF. DNA for the CDR3: TGTGCCAGCAGCCAGGGACAGGGGGTAAAAGAGACCCAGTACTTC.

The rearrangement links TRBV5-4 to TRBJ2-3; perhaps TRBD2 as D (6 bases). Trimming shortened V by 1 base and J by 2 bases, and 11 bases separated the two germline ends. The germline CDR1 and CDR2 sequences are SGHNT and YYREEE (reference sequence). The CDR3 has 15 amino acids. For the CDR3, the DNA is TGTGCCAGCAGCTTGTGGGCGGGAAACACAGATACGCAGTATTTT. Protein sequence: CASSLWAGNTDTQYF.

V usage is TRBV7-3 and J usage is TRBJ2-1, with TRBD2 matching 8 bases. The germline V gene encodes CDR1 SGHTA and CDR2 FQGTGA. Unmatched junction bases numbered 5, after V lost 2 bases and J lost 8 bases. The CDR3 is made up of 14 amino acids. CDR3 protein: CASSLAGGEDEQFF. DNA for the CDR3: TGTGCCAGCAGCTTAGCGGGAGGTGAAGATGAGCAGTTCTTC.